The rows below give T cell receptor beta chains drawn from one sample of a study of T cell responses to AZD1222 COVID-19 vaccine. This table comes from immunoSEQ multiplex PCR, and its TCRdb copy is limited to in-frame clones, with some not included. The sample has 150,000 to 180,000 clones, roughly nine tenths seen once. The sequencing used peripheral blood, collected on day 0 of AZD1222 vaccination. These receptors were obtained from an adult in good health. Both conserved end residues are part of each CDR3. Each record gives: D gene, clone size, J gene, V gene, CDR3 protein, CDR3 DNA. D genes are given only for firm matches. Some rows have no size entry. The others give once, few or many, or a class for an expanded clone.

>-|-|TRBJ2-5|TRBV5-1
CASSAQGRAGSAETQYF
TGCGCCAGCAGCGCCCAGGGGAGAGCAGGGTCGGCAGAGACCCAGTACTTC
>TRBD2|-|TRBJ2-1|TRBV4-2
CASSQELAGGEQFF
TGTGCCAGCAGCCAAGAGCTAGCGGGAGGTGAGCAGTTCTTC
>-|once|TRBJ2-2|TRBV30
CAWSVRGAELFF
TGTGCCTGGAGTGTACGCGGGGCGGAGCTGTTTTTT
>-|-|TRBJ1-1|TRBV28
CASSLQGRGTEAFF
TGTGCCAGCAGTTTACAGGGGAGGGGGACTGAAGCTTTCTTT
>-|-|TRBJ1-2|TRBV9
CASSGGTGIGYGYTF
TGTGCCAGCAGCGGGGGGACGGGGATCGGCTATGGCTACACCTTC
>-|-|TRBJ1-5|TRBV6-5
CASIPLRDSNQPQHF
TGTGCCAGCATCCCCCTAAGGGACAGCAATCAGCCCCAGCATTTT
>-|-|TRBJ1-5|TRBV2
CASSLPGTQLLNQPQHF
TGTGCCAGCAGCCTCCCTGGAACTCAGTTACTCAATCAGCCCCAGCATTTT
>TRBD1|once|TRBJ1-2|TRBV6-7
CASSTTGGDGYTF
TGTGCCAGCAGTACAACAGGGGGGGATGGCTACACCTTC
>-|-|TRBJ2-5|TRBV29-1
CSVDALAGETQYF
TGCAGCGTTGATGCCCTGGCCGGGGAGACCCAGTACTTC
>TRBD2|few|TRBJ2-2|TRBV10-3
CATGDSGSGAGELFF
TGTGCCACAGGGGATAGCGGGAGCGGGGCCGGGGAGCTGTTTTTT
>TRBD1|-|TRBJ1-6|TRBV5-4
CASTSGTGNNSPLHF
TGTGCCAGCACCTCAGGGACAGGGAATAATTCACCCCTCCACTTT
>TRBD2|-|TRBJ2-3|TRBV30
CAWRNLAGGRGRTDTQYF
TGTGCCTGGAGGAACCTAGCGGGGGGGCGTGGTCGCACAGATACGCAGTATTTT
>-|-|TRBJ1-6|TRBV2
CASRDSYANSPLHF
TGTGCCAGCAGGGACAGTTATGCTAATTCACCCCTCCACTTT
>-|few|TRBJ1-1|TRBV9
CASSVGEWTEAFF
TGTGCCAGCAGCGTAGGGGAGTGGACTGAAGCTTTCTTT
>-|-|TRBJ2-1|TRBV11-2
CASSPGLYNEQFF
TGTGCCAGCAGCCCCGGACTGTACAATGAGCAGTTCTTC
>-|-|TRBJ2-7|TRBV24-1
CATSDQGIPYEQYF
TGTGCCACCAGTGATCAGGGAATACCCTACGAGCAGTACTTC
>TRBD1|-|TRBJ1-4|TRBV28
CASRLNRDRDNEKLFF
TGTGCCAGCAGATTAAACCGGGACAGGGACAATGAAAAACTGTTTTTT
>TRBD1|-|TRBJ1-5|TRBV7-9
CASSLATGGQPQHF
TGTGCCAGCAGCTTAGCTACAGGGGGACAGCCCCAGCATTTT